This T cell receptor (beta chain) is from a study of CD8 T cells in ankylosing spondylitis. General study points: A motif of 7 or 8 highly homologous TCR beta variants was seen as apparently characteristic of ankylosing spondylitis blood.

This clonotype was detected a few times. What it binds is not known. MiXCR, run by TCRdb on the 5' RACE reads, gives a single entry per CDR3 protein. The sample has around 890,000 distinct CDR3 sequences, 12% seen once; the top ten hold approximately 0.51%. This sequence was found in a male donor with ankylosing spondylitis. Material: blood, either unsorted or a sorted T cell fraction (not recorded which).

The CDR3 protein is CASSLAQRGRKGNTIYF. The CDR3 DNA reads as TGTGCCAGCAGCTTAGCGCAAAGGGGACGAAAGGGAAACACCATATATTTT. The genes are TRBV7-8 and TRBJ1-3, with D tentatively TRBD1 (5 bases). V was trimmed by 0 bases and J by 4 bases, leaving 16 bases between them. CDR1 and CDR2 from the germline V gene are SGHVS and FQNEAQ. CDR3 size: 17 residues.